Included here is one TCR beta chain sequence, with context. The read gets to within 3 residues of the CDR3 end, and the germline J gene fills in the rest. Generated by immunoSEQ multiplex PCR, the TCRdb table keeps only in-frame clones and is missing some. Recorded for this sample: around 39,000 clones. The sample is drawn from a study of T cells in women clearing cervical HPV infection. Germline-derived CDR1 and CDR2 are MDHEN and SYDVKM. Trimming took off 2 bases at V and 3 bases at J, with 18 bases between the two ends. The CDR3 is made up of 17 amino acids. The clonotype was recovered from a woman between 18 and 70 years old with a cervical HPV16 infection that either progressed to CIN3+ or cleared (not recorded which). The sequenced sample consisted of blood buffy coat. V usage is TRBV28 and J usage is TRBJ2-3, with TRBD2 as a possible D gene (5 bases). CDR3 loop: CASSLPPRGAVTDTQYF. The sequenced part of the CDR3 DNA is TGTGCCAGCAGTTTACCCCCACGGGGAGCTGTTACAGATACG.